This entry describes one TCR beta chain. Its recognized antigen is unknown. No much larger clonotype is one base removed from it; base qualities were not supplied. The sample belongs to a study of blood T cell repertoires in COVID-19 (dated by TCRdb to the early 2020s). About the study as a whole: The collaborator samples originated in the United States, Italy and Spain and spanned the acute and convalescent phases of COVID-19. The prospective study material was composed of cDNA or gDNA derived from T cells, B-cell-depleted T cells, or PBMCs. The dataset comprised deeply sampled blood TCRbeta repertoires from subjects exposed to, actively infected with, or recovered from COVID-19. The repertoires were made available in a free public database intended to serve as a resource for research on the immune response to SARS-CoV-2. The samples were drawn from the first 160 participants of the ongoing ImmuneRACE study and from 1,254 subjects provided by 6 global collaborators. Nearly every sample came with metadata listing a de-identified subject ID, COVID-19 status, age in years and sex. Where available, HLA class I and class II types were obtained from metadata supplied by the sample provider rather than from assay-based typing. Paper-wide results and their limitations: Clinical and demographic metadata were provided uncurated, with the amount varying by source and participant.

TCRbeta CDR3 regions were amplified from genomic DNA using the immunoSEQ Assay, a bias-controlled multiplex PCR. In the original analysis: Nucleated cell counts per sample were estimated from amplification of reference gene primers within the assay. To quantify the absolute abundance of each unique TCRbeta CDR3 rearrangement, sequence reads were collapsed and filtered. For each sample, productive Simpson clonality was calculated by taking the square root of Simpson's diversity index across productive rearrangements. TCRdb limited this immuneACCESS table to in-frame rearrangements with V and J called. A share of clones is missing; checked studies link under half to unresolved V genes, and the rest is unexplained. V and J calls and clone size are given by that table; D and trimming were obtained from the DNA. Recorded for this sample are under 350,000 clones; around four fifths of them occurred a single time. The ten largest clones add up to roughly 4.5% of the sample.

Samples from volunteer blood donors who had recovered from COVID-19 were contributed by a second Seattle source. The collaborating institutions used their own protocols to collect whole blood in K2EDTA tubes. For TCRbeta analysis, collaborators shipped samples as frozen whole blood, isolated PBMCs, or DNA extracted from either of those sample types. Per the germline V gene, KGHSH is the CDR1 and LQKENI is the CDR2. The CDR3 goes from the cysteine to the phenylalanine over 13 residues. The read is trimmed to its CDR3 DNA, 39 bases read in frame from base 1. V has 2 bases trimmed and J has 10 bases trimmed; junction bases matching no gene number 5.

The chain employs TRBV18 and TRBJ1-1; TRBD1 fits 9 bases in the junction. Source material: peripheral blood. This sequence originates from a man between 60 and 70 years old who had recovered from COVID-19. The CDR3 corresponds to CASSPMDRGRAFF. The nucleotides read TGTGCCAGCTCACCAATGGACAGGGGCCGAGCTTTCTTT.